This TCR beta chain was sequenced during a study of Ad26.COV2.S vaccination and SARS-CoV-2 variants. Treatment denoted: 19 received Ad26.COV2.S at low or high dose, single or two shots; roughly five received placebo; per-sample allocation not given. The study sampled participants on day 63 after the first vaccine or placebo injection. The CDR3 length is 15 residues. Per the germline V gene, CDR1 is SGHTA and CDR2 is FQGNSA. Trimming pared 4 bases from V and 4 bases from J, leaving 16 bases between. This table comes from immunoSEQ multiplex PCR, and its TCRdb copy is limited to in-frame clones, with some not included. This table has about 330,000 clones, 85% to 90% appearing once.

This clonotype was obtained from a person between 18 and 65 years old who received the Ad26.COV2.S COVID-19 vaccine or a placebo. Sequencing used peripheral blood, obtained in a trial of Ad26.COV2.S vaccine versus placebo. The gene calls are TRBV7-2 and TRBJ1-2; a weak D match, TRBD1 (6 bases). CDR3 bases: TGTGCCAGCAGCTATCGGAAGGGGGTAGGCTATGGCTACACCTTC. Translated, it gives CASSYRKGVGYGYTF.